These 3 T cell receptor beta chains originate from one sample sequenced in a study of spatial heterogeneity in lung cancer. Study-wide results and limits: Higher tumor mutation counts went along with higher counts of expanded intratumoral alpha and beta TCRs.

The antigens these receptors bind are not known. Stated time point: sample taken at primary tumor resection. TCRdb re-analysed the 5' RACE reads in MiXCR, keeping a single row per CDR3 protein. The sample includes over 9,000 distinct CDR3 sequences, more than 9.5% of them seen just once. The sample in question was lung tumor tissue, obtained at surgery. The source is a male donor with early-stage non-small cell lung cancer.

The gene calls are TRBV27 and TRBJ1-1; D is perhaps TRBD1 (6 bases). V lost 0 bases and J 6 bases, leaving 8 bases between the germline ends. CDR3 length equals 13 residues. Germline CDR1 reads MNHEY; CDR2 reads SMNVEV (reference sequence). DNA for the CDR3: TGTGCCAGCAGTTTATCGAGGGGGTCTGAAGCTTTCTTT. Its translation is CASSLSRGSEAFF.

Only a few counts were recorded for this clonotype. This chain uses TRBV29-1 with TRBJ1-3; unclear D gene. Germline V gives CDR1 SQVTM, CDR2 ANQGSEA. Trimming removed 6 bases from V and 0 bases from J, with 6 bases in between. This CDR3 spans 12 amino acids. The DNA of the CDR3 is TGCAGCGTCGTGTACTCTGGAAACACCATATATTTT. It specifies CSVVYSGNTIYF.

This clonotype has at least ten counts. The rearrangement joins TRBV20-1 to TRBJ2-7; tentatively, D is TRBD1 (6 bases). Germline loops: CDR1 DFQATT, CDR2 SNEGSKA (reference sequence). The CDR3 is 17 residues long. V gave up 2 bases and J gave up 1 base, with 21 bases separating them. The CDR3 nucleotides read TGCAGTGCTAGAAACTACTTTCAGGGGTTAGGGTCCTACGAGCAGTACTTC. Its protein product is CSARNYFQGLGSYEQYF.